These 23 T cell receptor beta chains share one sample of origin, sequenced in a study of CD8 T cells in Susac syndrome. RNA was extracted with the RNeasy kit, and a quantity of 0.5 to 1 ug was reverse transcribed using random hexamers. TCRdb recomputed calls from the immunoSEQ multiplex PCR reads with MiXCR, one row per CDR3 protein. In the table there are more than 150,000 distinct CDR3 sequences, about 94% of which are singletons. Sequencing was carried out using CD8+ T cells from PBMCs. These receptors came from a human donor with multiple sclerosis.

The V gene is TRBV30, the J gene TRBJ1-1, with D unclear. Trimming removed 0 bases at V and 8 bases at J, with 10 bases between. Germline V lookup: CDR1 GTSNPN, CDR2 SVGIG (reference sequence). The CDR3 sequence is 12 residues long. The CDR3 loop reads CAWSVQAGEAFF. The CDR3 nucleotides read TGTGCCTGGAGTGTACAAGCCGGGGAAGCTTTCTTT.

The rearrangement uses TRBV5-6 and TRBJ2-1, with no clear D. Germline V gene lookup returns CDR1 SGHDT and CDR2 YYEEEE. The CDR3 is 12 amino acids. The ends were cut back, 2 bases at V and 9 bases at J, with 9 bases in the middle. CDR3 sequence reads: CASSLMGSEQFF. CDR3 bases: TGTGCCAGCAGCTTAATGGGCAGTGAGCAGTTCTTC.

The CDR3 protein is CASSSRQVEAYEQYF. CDR3 bases: TGTGCCAGCAGCTCCAGACAGGTAGAAGCCTACGAGCAGTACTTC. The chain uses TRBV13 and TRBJ2-7, with D possibly matching TRBD1 (6 bases). V gave up 4 bases and J gave up 2 bases, with 15 bases separating them. The germline V gene has CDR1 PRHDT and CDR2 FYEKMQ (reference sequence). The CDR3 runs 15 residues.

This clonotype was seen only once. The V and J genes are TRBV4-2 and TRBJ2-1, with a possible D match to TRBD2 (6 bases). Germline V CDR1 and CDR2: LGHNA, YNFKEQ. V lost 0 bases to trimming and J lost 0 bases, with 6 bases between them. CDR3 length: 15 residues. The CDR3 spells CASSQDSGSYNEQFF. The CDR3 nucleotides are TGTGCCAGCAGCCAAGATAGCGGCTCCTACAATGAGCAGTTCTTC.

V and J are TRBV27 and TRBJ2-1; D is uncertain. CDR3 length: 13 amino acids. Looked up from germline, CDR1 is MNHEY and CDR2 is SMNVEV (reference sequence). The V end lost 6 bases, the J end lost 4 bases, and 10 bases lay between the germline ends. The CDR3 sequence is CASRGIGYNEQFF. CDR3 in DNA: TGTGCCAGCAGAGGTATCGGGTACAATGAGCAGTTCTTC.

The rearrangement uses TRBV7-3 and TRBJ1-5; D gene uncertain. The ends were cut back, 4 bases at V and 6 bases at J, with 19 bases in the middle. Germline V lookup: CDR1 SGHTA, CDR2 FQGTGA. The CDR3 is 16 residues long. The CDR3 DNA reads TGTGCCAGCAGCTCCAAAAAACCCCTCGGGCCTCAGCCCCAGCATTTT. Encoded protein: CASSSKKPLGPQPQHF.

The chain combines TRBV7-9 with TRBJ2-3; 8 bases agree with TRBD1. Germline V gene sequence: CDR1 SEHNR, CDR2 FQNEAQ (reference sequence). The CDR3 is made up of 15 amino acids. The V segment lost 6 bases and the J segment 0 bases; nucleotides outside the gene matches: 5. The CDR3 region has the DNA TGTGCCAGCAGTTCCCGGGACAGGAGCACAGATACGCAGTATTTT. Protein: CASSSRDRSTDTQYF.

J is TRBJ1-2 and V is TRBV7-8; D unresolved. The CDR3 runs 13 residues. Germline loops: CDR1 SGHVS, CDR2 FQNEAQ. Trimming took off 6 bases at V and 1 base at J, with 9 bases between the two ends. The CDR3 here is CASSGVINYGYTF. DNA for the CDR3: TGTGCCAGCAGTGGGGTTATTAACTATGGCTACACCTTC. The whole variable domain, remainder taken from reference TRBV7-8 and TRBJ1-2, is GAGVSQSPRYKVAKRGQDVALRCDPISGHVSLFWYQQALGQGPEFLTYFQNEAQLDKSGLPSDRFFAERPEGSVSTLKIQRTQQEDSAVYLCASSGVINYGYTFGSGTRLTVV.

The CDR3 region is CASSPRGAMVEKLFF. The CDR3 nucleotides are TGTGCCAGCAGCCCCCGGGGAGCCATGGTGGAAAAACTGTTTTTT. This chain uses TRBV13 with TRBJ1-4; no clear D. The CDR3 covers 15 residues. Germline values: CDR1 PRHDT, CDR2 FYEKMQ (reference sequence). The V and J ends lost 5 bases and 8 bases respectively, with 18 bases between them.

The table lists this clonotype with a count of one. The chain employs TRBV6-1 and TRBJ1-5; D is uncertain. Trimming removed 8 bases from V and 7 bases from J, with 9 bases in between. The CDR3 sequence is 11 residues long. The germline CDR1 and CDR2 sequences are MNHNS and SASEGT. CDR3 sequence (DNA): TGTGCCAGCGGCCATGGGCAGCCCCAGCATTTT. Translated: CASGHGQPQHF.

The rearrangement uses TRBV27 and TRBJ2-7; a weak D match, TRBD1 (5 bases). Germline values: CDR1 MNHEY, CDR2 SMNVEV (reference sequence). The CDR3 is 15 amino acids. V lost 0 bases to trimming and J lost 7 bases, with 16 bases between them. The chain's CDR3 is CASSLSEQGYGEQYF. The CDR3 DNA reads as TGTGCCAGCAGTTTATCGGAGCAGGGTTATGGGGAGCAGTACTTC.

This clonotype has only one observation. J is TRBJ1-2 and V is TRBV30; D unclear. Germline V lookup: CDR1 GTSNPN, CDR2 SVGIG (reference sequence). Deletions cut 2 bases from V and 6 bases from J, with 10 bases between. This CDR3 spans 12 amino acids. The DNA of the CDR3 is TGTGCCTGGAGTAGGGCTGCGGATGGCTACACCTTC. Translated: CAWSRAADGYTF.

V is TRBV7-9 and J is TRBJ2-7, with 8 bases aligning to TRBD1. There are 15 residues in the CDR3. Germline CDR1 and CDR2: SEHNR and FQNEAQ (reference sequence). J was trimmed by 0 bases and V by 4 bases; bases with no gene match: 5. The DNA for the CDR3 is TGTGCCAGCAGCTACACCGGGACAGGCTCCTACGAGCAGTACTTC. Translation gives CASSYTGTGSYEQYF. Looking up the rest from reference TRBV7-9 and TRBJ2-7 gives the full variable domain: DTGVSQNPRHKITKRGQNVTFRCDPISEHNRLYWYRQTLGQGPEFLTYFQNEAQLEKSRLLSDRFSAERPKGSFSTLEIQRTEQGDSAMYLCASSYTGTGSYEQYFGPGTRLTVT.

The rearrangement links TRBV28 to TRBJ2-1; D call uncertain. This CDR3 is 16 amino acids long. V lost 4 bases to trimming and J lost 1 base, with 14 bases between them. The germline V gene encodes CDR1 MDHEN and CDR2 SYDVKM. In nucleotides, the CDR3 is TGTGCCAGCAGTTCCCCCGCAGTAGGGTCCTACAATGAGCAGTTCTTC. This gives the protein CASSSPAVGSYNEQFF.

The chain's CDR3 is CSVEYGTGSEQYF. The CDR3 DNA reads as TGCAGCGTTGAGTACGGGACGGGGAGCGAGCAGTACTTC. V and J are TRBV29-1 and TRBJ2-7; either TRBD1 or TRBD2 may supply D (5 bases each). The germline gives CDR1 SQVTM, CDR2 ANQGSEA. This CDR3 region has 13 residues. Trimming stripped 3 bases from V and 6 bases from J, with 15 bases between.

V is TRBV20-1 and J is TRBJ2-7, with TRBD1 as a possible D gene (5 bases). The CDR3 covers 13 residues. CDR1 is DFQATT, CDR2 SNEGSKA, per germline (reference sequence). The V end was cut by 1 base, the J end by 4 bases, with 11 bases between. The CDR3 bases are TGCAGTGCTAGAGGACAGCTCTATTACGAGCAGTACTTC. Translation: CSARGQLYYEQYF.

The CDR3 reads CASSQEPSSYEQYF. The CDR3 DNA sequence: TGCGCCAGCAGCCAAGAGCCAAGCTCCTACGAGCAGTACTTC. The J gene is TRBJ2-7, the V gene TRBV4-1, with no clear D. This CDR3 has 14 residues. Trimming shortened V by 0 bases and J by 0 bases, and 6 bases separated the two germline ends. CDR1 and CDR2 (germline): MGHRA, YSYEKL.

The J gene is TRBJ1-2, the V gene TRBV9; TRBD1 matches at 9 bases. This CDR3 is 16 amino acids long. V dropped 3 bases and J dropped 3; count of bases not matched to a gene: 9. Germline V CDR1 and CDR2: SGDLS, YYNGEE. CDR3 DNA sequence: TGTGCCAGCAGCGGAGGACAGGGGTTCTTCGACTATGGCTACACCTTC. Encoded protein: CASSGGQGFFDYGYTF.

J is TRBJ1-2 and V is TRBV27, with TRBD1 matching 7 bases. Per the germline V gene, CDR1 is MNHEY and CDR2 is SMNVEV (reference sequence). After removal of 3 bases from V and 5 bases from J, the junction contained 3 bases not matched to a gene. The CDR3 covers 13 residues. CDR3 DNA sequence: TGTGCCAGCAGTTTCGGGACAGAGTATGGCTACACCTTC. The encoded protein is CASSFGTEYGYTF.

The CDR3 protein is CASSLLAEFTDTQYF. CDR3 DNA sequence: TGTGCCAGCAGCTTACTAGCGGAGTTCACAGATACGCAGTATTTT. This chain connects TRBV7-9 to TRBJ2-3, with 7 bases matching TRBD2. The germline V gene has CDR1 SEHNR and CDR2 FQNEAQ (reference sequence). J gave up 2 bases and V 2 bases, and 4 bases lay outside the gene matches. This CDR3 has 15 amino acids.

The chain recombines TRBV6-8 with TRBJ2-1; perhaps TRBD2 as D (6 bases). Per the germline V gene, CDR1 is MNHGY and CDR2 is SAAAGT. Trimming took off 8 bases at V and 4 bases at J, with 12 bases between the two ends. This CDR3 comprises 13 residues. CDR3 nucleotides: TGTGCCAGCTCACGTAGCGGTTACAATGAGCAGTTCTTC. Its protein product is CASSRSGYNEQFF.

This rearrangement joins TRBV13 to TRBJ2-7; D is undetermined. Germline V gives CDR1 PRHDT, CDR2 FYEKMQ (reference sequence). V was pared by 6 bases and J by 3 bases, with 15 bases between. The CDR3 has 14 residues. CDR3 amino acids: CASSPKALSYEQYF. The CDR3 coding sequence is TGTGCCAGCAGTCCAAAGGCTCTGAGCTACGAGCAGTACTTC.

The chain carries TRBV30 and TRBJ2-7; D might be TRBD1 (7 bases). The germline gives CDR1 GTSNPN, CDR2 SVGIG (reference sequence). This CDR3 comprises 16 residues. The V end lost 4 bases, the J end lost 1 base, and 20 bases lay between the germline ends. The CDR3 DNA sequence: TGTGCCTGGATCCCTCAATACAGGGGAGGTTCCTACGAGCAGTACTTC. Translating gives CAWIPQYRGGSYEQYF.